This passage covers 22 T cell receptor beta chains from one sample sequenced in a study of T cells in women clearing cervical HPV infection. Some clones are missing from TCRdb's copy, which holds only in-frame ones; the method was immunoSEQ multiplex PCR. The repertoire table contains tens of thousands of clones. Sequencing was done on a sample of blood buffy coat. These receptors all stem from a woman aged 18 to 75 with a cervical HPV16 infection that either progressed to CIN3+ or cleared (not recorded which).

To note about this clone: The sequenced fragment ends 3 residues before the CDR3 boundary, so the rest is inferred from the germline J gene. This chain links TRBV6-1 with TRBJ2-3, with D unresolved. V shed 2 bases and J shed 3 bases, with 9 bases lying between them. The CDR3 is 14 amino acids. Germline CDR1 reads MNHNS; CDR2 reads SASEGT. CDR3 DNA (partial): TGTGCCAGCAGTGAAAGGCAATGGACAGATACG. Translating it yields CASSERQWTDT. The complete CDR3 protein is CASSERQWTDTQYF.

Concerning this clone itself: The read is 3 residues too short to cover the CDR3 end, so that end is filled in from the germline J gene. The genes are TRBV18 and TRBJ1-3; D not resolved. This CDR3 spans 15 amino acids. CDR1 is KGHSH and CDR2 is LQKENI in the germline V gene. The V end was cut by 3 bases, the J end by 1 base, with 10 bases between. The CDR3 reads CASSPAGRSGNTIYF. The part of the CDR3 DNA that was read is TGTGCCAGCTCACCGGCGGGGAGATCTGGAAACACC. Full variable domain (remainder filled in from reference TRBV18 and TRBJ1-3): NAGVMQNPRHLVRRRGQEARLRCSPMKGHSHVYWYRQLPEEGLKFMVYLQKENIIDESGMPKERFSAEFPKEGPSILRIQQVVRGDSAAYFCASSPAGRSGNTIYFGEGSWLTVV.

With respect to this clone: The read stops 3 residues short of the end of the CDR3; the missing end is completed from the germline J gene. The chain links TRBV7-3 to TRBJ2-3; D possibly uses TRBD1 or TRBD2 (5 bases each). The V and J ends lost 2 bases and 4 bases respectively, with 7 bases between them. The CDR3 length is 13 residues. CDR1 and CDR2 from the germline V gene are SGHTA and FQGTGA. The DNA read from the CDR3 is TGTGCCAGCAGCTTACAGGGAGCAGATACG. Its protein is CASSLQGADT. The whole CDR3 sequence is CASSLQGADTQYF.

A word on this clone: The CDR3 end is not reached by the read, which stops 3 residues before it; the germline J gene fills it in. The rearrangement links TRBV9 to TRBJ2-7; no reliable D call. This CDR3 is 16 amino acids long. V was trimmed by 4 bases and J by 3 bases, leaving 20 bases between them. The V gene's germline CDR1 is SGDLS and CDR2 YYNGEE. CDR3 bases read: TGTGCCAGCAGCCTCCGACCCCTAGACCAGCACTACGAG. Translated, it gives CASSLRPLDQHYE. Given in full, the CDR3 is CASSLRPLDQHYEQYF.

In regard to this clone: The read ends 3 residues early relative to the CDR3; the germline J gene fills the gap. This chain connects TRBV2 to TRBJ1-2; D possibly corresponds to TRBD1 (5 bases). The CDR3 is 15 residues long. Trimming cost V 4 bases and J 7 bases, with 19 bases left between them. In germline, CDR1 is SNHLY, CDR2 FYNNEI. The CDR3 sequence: CASSAKTRGSAGYTF. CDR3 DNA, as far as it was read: TGTGCCAGCAGTGCAAAGACACGGGGGAGTGCTGGC.

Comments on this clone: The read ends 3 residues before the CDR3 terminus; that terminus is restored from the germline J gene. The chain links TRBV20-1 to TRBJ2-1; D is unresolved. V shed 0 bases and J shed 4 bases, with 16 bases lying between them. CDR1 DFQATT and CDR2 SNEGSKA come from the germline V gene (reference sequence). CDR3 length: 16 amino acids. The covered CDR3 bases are TGCAGTGCTAGAGATAGGATAGCCCCCCTGTACAATGAG. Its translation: CSARDRIAPLYNE. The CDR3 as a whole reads CSARDRIAPLYNEQFF.

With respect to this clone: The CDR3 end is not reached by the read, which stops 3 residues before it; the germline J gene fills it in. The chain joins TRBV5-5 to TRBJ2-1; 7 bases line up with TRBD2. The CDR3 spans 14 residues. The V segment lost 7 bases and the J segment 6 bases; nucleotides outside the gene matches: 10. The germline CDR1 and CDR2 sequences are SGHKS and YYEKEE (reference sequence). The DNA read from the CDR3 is TGTGCCAGCCACGAAGCGGGATTAGGCAATGAG. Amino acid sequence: CASHEAGLGNE. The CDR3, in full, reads CASHEAGLGNEQFF.

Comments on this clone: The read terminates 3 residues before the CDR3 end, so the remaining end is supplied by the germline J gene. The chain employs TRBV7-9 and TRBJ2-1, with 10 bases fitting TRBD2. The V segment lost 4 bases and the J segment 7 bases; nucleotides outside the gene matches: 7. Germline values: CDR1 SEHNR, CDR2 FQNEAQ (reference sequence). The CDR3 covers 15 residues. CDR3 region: CASSYLAGGLNEQFF. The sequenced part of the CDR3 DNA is TGTGCCAGCAGCTATTTAGCGGGAGGTTTGAATGAG.

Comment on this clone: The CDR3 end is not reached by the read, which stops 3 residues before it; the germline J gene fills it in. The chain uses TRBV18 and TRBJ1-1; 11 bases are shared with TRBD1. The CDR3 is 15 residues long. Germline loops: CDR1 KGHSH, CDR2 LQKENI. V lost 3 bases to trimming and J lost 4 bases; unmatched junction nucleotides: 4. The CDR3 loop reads CASSPPGQGGTEAFF. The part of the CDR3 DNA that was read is TGTGCCAGCTCACCTCCGGGACAGGGGGGCACTGAA.

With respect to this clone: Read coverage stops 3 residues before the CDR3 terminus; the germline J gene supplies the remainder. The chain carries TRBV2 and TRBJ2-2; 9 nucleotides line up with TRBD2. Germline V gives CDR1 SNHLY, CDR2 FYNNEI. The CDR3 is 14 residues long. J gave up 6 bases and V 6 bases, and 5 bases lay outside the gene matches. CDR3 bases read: TGTGCCAGCAGGGGGTTAGCGGGAGCCGGGGAG. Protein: CASRGLAGAGE. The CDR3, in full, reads CASRGLAGAGELFF.

The CDR3 reads CASSLVGGYGQYF. The part of the CDR3 DNA that was read is TGTGCCAGCAGCCTCGTTGGGGGCTATGGT. The chain couples TRBV7-3 to TRBJ2-4; possibly TRBD1 for D (6 bases). The CDR3 extends 3 residues past the end of the read, so its final part is completed from the germline J gene. The CDR3 runs to 13 residues. The germline V gene encodes CDR1 SGHTA and CDR2 FQGTGA.

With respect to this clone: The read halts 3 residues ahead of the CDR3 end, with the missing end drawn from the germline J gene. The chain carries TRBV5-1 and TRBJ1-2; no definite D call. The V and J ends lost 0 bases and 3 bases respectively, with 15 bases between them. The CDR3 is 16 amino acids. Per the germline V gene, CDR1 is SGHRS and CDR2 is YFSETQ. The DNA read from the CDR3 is TGCGCCAGCAGCTTGGCCGTCTCTCCAGGATACTATGGC. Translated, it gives CASSLAVSPGYYG. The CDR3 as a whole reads CASSLAVSPGYYGYTF.

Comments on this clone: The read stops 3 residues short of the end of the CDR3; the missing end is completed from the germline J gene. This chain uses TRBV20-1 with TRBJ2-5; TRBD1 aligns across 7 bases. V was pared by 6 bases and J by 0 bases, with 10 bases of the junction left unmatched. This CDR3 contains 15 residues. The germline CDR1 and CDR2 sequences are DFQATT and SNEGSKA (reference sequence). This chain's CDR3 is CSADAVTGYQETQYF. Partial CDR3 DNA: TGCAGTGCCGACGCCGTGACAGGGTACCAAGAGACC.

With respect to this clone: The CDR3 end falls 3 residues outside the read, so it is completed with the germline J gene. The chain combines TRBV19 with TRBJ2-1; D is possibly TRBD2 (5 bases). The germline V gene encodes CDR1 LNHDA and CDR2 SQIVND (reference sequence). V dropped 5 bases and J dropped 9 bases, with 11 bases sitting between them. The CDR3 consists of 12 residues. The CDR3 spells CASSSSRGEQFF. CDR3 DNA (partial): TGTGCCAGTAGTTCTTCACGGGGTGAG.

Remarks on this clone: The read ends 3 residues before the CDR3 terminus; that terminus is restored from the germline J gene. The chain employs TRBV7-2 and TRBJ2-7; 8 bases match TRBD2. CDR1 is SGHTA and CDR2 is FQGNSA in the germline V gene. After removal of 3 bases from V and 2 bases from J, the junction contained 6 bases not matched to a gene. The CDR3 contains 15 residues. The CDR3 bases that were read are TGTGCCAGCAGCTTCTTAGTAGCGGGGCCCTACGAG. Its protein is CASSFLVAGPYE. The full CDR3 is CASSFLVAGPYEQYF.

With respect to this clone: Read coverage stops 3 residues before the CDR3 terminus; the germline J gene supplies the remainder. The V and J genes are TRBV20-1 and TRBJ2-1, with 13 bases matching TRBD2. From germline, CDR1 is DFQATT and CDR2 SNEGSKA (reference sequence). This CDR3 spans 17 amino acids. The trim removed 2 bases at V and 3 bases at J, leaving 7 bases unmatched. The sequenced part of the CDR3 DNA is TGCAGTGCTAGATCACTAGCGGGAGGGCCGGTCTACAATGAG. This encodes CSARSLAGGPVYNE. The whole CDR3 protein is CSARSLAGGPVYNEQFF.

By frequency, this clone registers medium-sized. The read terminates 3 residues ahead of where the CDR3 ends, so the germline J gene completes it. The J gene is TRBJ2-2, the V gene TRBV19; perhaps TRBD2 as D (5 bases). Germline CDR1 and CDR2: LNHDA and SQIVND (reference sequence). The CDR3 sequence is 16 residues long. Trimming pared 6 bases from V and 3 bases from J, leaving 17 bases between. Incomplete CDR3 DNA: TGTGCCAGTAGAGCCGGCCACGGGCGGGACACCGGGGAG. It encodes CASRAGHGRDTGE. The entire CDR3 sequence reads CASRAGHGRDTGELFF. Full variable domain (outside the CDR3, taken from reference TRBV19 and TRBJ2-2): DGGITQSPKYLFRKEGQNVTLSCEQNLNHDAMYWYRQDPGQGLRLIYYSQIVNDFQKGDIAEGYSVSREKKESFPLTVTSAQKNPTAFYLCASRAGHGRDTGELFFGEGSRLTVL.

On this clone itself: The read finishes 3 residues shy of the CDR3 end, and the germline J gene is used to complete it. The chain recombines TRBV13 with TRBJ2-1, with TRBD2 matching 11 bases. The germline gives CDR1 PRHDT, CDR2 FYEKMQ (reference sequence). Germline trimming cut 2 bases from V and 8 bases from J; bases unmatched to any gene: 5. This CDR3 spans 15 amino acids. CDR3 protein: CASSLRLAGLDEQFF. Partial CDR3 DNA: TGTGCCAGCAGCTTAAGACTAGCGGGACTTGATGAG.

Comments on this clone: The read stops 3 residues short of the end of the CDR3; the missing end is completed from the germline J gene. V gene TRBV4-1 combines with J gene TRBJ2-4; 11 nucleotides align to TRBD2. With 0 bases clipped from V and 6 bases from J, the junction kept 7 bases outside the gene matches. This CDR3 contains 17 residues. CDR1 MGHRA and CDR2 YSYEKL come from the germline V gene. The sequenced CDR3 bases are TGCGCCAGCAGCCAAGAGGGTAGCGGGAGGGTTGGAAACATT. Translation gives CASSQEGSGRVGNI. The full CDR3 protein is CASSQEGSGRVGNIQYF.

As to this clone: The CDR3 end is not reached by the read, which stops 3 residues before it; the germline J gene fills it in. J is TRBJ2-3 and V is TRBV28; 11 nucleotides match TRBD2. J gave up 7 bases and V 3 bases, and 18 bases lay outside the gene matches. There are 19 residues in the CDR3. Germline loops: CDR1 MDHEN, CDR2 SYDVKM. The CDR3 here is CASSFPTVGLAGGINTQYF. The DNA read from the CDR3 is TGTGCCAGCAGTTTCCCCACCGTCGGGCTAGCGGGAGGAATAAATACG.

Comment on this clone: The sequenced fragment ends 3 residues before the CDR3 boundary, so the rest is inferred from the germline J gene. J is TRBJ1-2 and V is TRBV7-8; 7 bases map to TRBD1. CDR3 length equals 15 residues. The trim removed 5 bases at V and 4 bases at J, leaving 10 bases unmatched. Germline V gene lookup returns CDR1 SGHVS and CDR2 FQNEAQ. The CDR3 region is CASSPALQGFYGYTF. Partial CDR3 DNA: TGTGCCAGCAGCCCCGCCCTACAGGGGTTCTATGGC.

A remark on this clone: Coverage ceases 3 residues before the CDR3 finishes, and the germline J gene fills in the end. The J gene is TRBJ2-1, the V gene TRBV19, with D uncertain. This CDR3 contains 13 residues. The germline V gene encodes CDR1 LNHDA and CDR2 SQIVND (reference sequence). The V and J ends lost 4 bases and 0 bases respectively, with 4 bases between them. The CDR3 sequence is CASSRASYNEQFF. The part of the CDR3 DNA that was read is TGTGCCAGTAGTAGGGCCTCCTACAATGAG. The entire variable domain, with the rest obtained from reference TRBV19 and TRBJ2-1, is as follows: DGGITQSPKYLFRKEGQNVTLSCEQNLNHDAMYWYRQDPGQGLRLIYYSQIVNDFQKGDIAEGYSVSREKKESFPLTVTSAQKNPTAFYLCASSRASYNEQFFGPGTRLTVL.